This T cell receptor (beta chain) was sequenced during a study of OX40 agonist ivuxolimab in advanced cancers. Whole-study findings and limits: Clonal expansion by week 6 occurred in CD4+ and CD8+ blood T cells (at 0.1 to 3.0 mg/kg).

Germline assignment: CDR1 SNHLY and CDR2 FYNNEI. J gave up 8 bases and V 7 bases, and 5 bases lay outside the gene matches. This CDR3 has 13 amino acids. Remarks on this clone: Its target is unknown.

Only in-frame clones appear in the TCRdb table, and some are missing; sequencing was by immunoSEQ multiplex PCR. The data hold more than 45,000 clones, with about 90% observed a single time. This chain uses TRBV2 with TRBJ1-4; TRBD1 matches at 9 bases. The sequences come from CD4+ or CD8+ T cells sorted from blood, collected in a trial of the OX40 agonist ivuxolimab. This TCR was recovered from an adult with an advanced solid tumor such as melanoma, head and neck, liver or kidney cancer. CDR3 DNA sequence: TGTGCCAGCAAAGGGACAGGGCAGGAAAAACTGTTTTTT. This translates into CASKGTGQEKLFF.